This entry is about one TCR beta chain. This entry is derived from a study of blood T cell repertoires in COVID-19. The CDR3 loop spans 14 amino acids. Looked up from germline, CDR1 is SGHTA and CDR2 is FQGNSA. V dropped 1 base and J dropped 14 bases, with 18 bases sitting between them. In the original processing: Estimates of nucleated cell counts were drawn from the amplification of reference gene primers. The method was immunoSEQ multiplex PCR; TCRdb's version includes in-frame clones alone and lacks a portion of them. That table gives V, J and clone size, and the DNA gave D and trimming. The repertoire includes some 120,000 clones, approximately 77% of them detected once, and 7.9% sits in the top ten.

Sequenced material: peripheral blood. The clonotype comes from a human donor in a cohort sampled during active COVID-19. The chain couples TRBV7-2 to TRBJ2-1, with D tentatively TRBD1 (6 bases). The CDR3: CASSLVPDRPIEFF. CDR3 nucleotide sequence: TGTGCCAGCAGCTTAGTCCCCGACAGGCCAATCGAGTTCTTC.